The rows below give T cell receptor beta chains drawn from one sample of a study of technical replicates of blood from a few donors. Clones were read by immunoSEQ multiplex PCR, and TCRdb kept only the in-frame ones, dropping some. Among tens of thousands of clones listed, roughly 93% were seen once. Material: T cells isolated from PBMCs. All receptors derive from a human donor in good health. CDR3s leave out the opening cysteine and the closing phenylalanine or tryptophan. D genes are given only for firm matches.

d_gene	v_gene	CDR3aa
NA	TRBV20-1	SATGEYGYT
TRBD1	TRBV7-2	ASSLGNRGPAKNIQY
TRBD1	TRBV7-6	ASSAGGSGSYEQY
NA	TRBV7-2	ASSLGYYQETQY
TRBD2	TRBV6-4	ASSEVSGSVYEQY
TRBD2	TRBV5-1	ASSLGTIAEQY
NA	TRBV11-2	ASGPMGYNEQF
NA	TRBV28	ASRGWGVVTEAF
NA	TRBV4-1	ASSQVIQPRYQNQPQH
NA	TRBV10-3	AISESILPGRMETQY
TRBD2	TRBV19	ASSLTRTSGRTGTQY
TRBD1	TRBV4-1	ASAPGQGISEAF
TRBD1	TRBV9	ASSHTKGAEADGYT
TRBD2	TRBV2	ASSEGPTSGRYEQY
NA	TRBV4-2	ASSQDPGNSNQPQH
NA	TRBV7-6	ASSPSGENEQF
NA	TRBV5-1	ASSLARQNTGELF
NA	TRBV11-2	ASSLAEAEAF
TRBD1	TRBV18	ASSPTGSTEAF
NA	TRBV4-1	ASSQNLGPSYEQY
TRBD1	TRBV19	ASSTPGQGYQETQY
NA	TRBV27	ASSFSGSSLTEQY
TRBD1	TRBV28	ASNLGQGGTEAF
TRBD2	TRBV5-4	ASYSGSYSTDTQY
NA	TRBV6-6	ASSSLRETQY
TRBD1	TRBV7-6	ASSGRQGTEAF
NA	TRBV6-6	ASSYTQGGDTQY
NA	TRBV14	ASSQAGGRGTEAF
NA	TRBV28	ASSQGGRGYEQY
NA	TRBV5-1	ASTLPTENRVRDTQY
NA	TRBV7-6	ASSLTGGHMNTEAF
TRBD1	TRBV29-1	SAPDRVYNEQF
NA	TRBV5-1	ASSLVVGAGLTYNEQF
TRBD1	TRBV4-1	ASSKGQGANYGYT
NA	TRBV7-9	ASSHYRDTAYEQY
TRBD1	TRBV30	AWSDAEQGASNSPLH
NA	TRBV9	ASSPDRGQETQY
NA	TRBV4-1	ASSQDSRGSSSYEQY
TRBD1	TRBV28	ASSLFTGGTGTDTQY
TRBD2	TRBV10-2	ASSDFRGRKYNEQF
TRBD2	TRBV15	ATSSQVGGRGYEQY
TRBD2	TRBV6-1	ASSVSGTSGTHLSNEQF
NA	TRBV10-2	ASSRTRGHYEQY
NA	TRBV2	ASSEVGLRTEAF